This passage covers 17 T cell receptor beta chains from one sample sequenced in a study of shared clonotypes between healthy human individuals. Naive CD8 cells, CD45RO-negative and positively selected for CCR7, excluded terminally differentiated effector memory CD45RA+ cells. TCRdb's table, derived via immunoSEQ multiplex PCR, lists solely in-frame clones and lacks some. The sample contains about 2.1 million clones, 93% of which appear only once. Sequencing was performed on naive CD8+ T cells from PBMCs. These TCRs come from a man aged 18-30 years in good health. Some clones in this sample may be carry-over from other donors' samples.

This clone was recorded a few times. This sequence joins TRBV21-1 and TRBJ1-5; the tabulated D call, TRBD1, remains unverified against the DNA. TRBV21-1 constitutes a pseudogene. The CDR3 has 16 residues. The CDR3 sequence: CASSQGLPGRNQPQHF. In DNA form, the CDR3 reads TGTGCCAGCAGCCAGGGGCTTCCGGGACGAAATCAGCCCCAGCATTTT.

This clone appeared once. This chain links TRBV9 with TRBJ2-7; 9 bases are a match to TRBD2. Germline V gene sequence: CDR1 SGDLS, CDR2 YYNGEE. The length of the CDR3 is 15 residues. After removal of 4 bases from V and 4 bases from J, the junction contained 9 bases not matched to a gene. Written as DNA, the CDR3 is TGTGCCAGCAGCCCTGATATTAGCGGGAGTTACGAGCAGTACTTC. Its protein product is CASSPDISGSYEQYF.

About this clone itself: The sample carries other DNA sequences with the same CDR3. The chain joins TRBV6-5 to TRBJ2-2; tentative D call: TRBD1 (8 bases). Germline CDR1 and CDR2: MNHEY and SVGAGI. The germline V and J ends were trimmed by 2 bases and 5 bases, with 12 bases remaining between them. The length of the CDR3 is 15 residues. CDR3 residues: CASSYDRGGTGELFF. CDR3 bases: TGTGCCAGCAGTTACGACAGGGGAGGGACCGGGGAGCTGTTTTTT.

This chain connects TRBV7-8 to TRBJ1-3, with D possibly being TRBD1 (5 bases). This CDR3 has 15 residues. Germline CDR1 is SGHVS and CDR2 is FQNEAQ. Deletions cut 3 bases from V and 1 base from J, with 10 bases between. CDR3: CASSFQGRSGNTIYF. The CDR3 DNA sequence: TGTGCCAGCAGCTTCCAGGGTCGGTCTGGAAACACCATATATTTT.

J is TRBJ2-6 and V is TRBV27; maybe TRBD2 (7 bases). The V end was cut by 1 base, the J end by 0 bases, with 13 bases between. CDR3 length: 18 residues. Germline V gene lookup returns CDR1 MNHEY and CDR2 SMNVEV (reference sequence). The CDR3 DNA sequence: TGTGCCAGCAGTTTATGGGGGGGCCCCTTCTCTGGGGCCAACGTCCTGACTTTC. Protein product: CASSLWGGPFSGANVLTF.

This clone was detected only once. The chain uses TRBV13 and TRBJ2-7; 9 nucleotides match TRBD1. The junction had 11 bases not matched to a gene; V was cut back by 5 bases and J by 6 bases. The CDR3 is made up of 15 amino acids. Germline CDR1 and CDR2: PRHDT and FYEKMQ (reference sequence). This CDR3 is CASSLRDRAPLEQYF. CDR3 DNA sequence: TGTGCCAGCAGCCTGCGGGACAGGGCCCCTCTCGAGCAGTACTTC. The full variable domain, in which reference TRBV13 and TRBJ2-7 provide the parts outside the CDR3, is AAGVIQSPRHLIKEKRETATLKCYPIPRHDTVYWYQQGPGQDPQFLISFYEKMQSDKGSIPDRFSAQQFSDYHSELNMSSLELGDSALYFCASSLRDRAPLEQYFGPGTRLTVT.

The CDR3 DNA reads as TGCGCCAGCAGCTTGGATTGGAACTACGAGCAGTACTTC. Residues: CASSLDWNYEQYF. The chain employs TRBV5-1 and TRBJ2-7; no clear D. Germline assignment: CDR1 SGHRS and CDR2 YFSETQ. Trimming stripped 0 bases from V and 3 bases from J, with 7 bases between. The CDR3 has 13 residues. Variable domain in full (rest from reference TRBV5-1 and TRBJ2-7): KAGVTQTPRYLIKTRGQQVTLSCSPISGHRSVSWYQQTPGQGLQFLFEYFSETQRNKGNFPGRFSGRQFSNSRSEMNVSTLELGDSALYLCASSLDWNYEQYFGPGTRLTVT.

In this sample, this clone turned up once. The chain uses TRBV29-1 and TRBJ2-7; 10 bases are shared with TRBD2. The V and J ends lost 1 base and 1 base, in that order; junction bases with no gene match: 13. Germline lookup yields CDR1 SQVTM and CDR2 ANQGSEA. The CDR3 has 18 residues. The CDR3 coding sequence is TGCAGCGTTGAAGGGACGGACACCCCAGCGGGAGGGTCCTACGAGCAGTACTTC. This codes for CSVEGTDTPAGGSYEQYF.

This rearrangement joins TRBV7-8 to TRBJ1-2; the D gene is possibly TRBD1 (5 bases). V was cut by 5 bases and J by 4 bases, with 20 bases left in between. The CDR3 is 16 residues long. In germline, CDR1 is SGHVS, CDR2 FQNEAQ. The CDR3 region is CASSPGPWTPPYGYTF. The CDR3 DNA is TGTGCCAGCAGCCCGGGCCCTTGGACACCGCCCTATGGCTACACCTTC.

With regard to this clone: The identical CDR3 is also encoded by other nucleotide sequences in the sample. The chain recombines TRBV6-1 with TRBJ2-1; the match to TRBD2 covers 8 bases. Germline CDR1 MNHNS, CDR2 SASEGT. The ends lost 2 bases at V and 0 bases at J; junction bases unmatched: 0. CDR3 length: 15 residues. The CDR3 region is CASSELAGSYNEQFF. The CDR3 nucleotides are TGTGCCAGCAGTGAACTAGCGGGCTCCTACAATGAGCAGTTCTTC.

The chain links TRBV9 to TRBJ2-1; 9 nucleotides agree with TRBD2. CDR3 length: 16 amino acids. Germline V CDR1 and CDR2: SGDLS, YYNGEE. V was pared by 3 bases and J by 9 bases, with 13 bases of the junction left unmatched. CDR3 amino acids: CASSAPLAGGPGEQFF. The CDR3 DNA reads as TGTGCCAGCAGCGCCCCTTTGGCGGGAGGGCCAGGTGAGCAGTTCTTC.

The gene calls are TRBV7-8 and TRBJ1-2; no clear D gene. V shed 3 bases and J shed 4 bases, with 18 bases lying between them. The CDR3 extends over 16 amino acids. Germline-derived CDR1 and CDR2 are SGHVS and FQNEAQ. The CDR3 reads CASSLNRGPGLYGYTF. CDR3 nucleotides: TGTGCCAGCAGCTTGAACCGGGGTCCGGGCCTCTATGGCTACACCTTC. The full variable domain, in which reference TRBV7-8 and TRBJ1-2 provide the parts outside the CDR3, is GAGVSQSPRYKVAKRGQDVALRCDPISGHVSLFWYQQALGQGPEFLTYFQNEAQLDKSGLPSDRFFAERPEGSVSTLKIQRTQQEDSAVYLCASSLNRGPGLYGYTFGSGTRLTVV.

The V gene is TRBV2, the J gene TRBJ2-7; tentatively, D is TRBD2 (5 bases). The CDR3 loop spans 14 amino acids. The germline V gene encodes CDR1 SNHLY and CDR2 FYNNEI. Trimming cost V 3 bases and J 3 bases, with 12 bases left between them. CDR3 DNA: TGTGCCAGCAGTGAGTTGTGGACTTTCTACGAGCAGTACTTC. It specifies CASSELWTFYEQYF.

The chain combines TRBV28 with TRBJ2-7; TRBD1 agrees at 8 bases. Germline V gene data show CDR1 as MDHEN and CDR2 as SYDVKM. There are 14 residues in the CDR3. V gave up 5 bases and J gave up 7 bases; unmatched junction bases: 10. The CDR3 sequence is CASSAQGAPSEQYF. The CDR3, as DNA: TGTGCCAGCAGTGCCCAGGGGGCCCCCTCAGAGCAGTACTTC.

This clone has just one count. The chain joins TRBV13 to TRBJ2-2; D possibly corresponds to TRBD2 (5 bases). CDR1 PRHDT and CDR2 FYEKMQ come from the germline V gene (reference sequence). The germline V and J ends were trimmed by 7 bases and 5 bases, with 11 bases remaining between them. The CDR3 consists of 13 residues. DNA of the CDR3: TGTGCCAGCACGAGGGTAAATACCGGGGAGCTGTTTTTT. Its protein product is CASTRVNTGELFF.

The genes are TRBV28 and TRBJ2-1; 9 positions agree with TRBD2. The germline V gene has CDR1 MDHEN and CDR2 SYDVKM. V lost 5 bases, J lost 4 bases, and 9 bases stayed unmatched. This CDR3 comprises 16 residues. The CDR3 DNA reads TGTGCCAGCAGTACAACACGGACTAGCGTTTACAATGAGCAGTTCTTC. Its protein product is CASSTTRTSVYNEQFF.

CDR3 sequence (DNA): TGCGCCAGCAGCCGGGGGACTGGGGAGTCCTTCTACAATGAGCAGTTCTTC. It translates to CASSRGTGESFYNEQFF. J is TRBJ2-1 and V is TRBV4-1; D may be TRBD2 (6 bases). V was pared by 4 bases and J by 3 bases, with 19 bases between. CDR3 length equals 17 residues. Germline V gene data show CDR1 as MGHRA and CDR2 as YSYEKL.